This T cell receptor (beta chain) was observed in a study of control samples from healthy donors and cancer patients (TCRdb year 2020). Concerning this clone: Its specific antigen is unknown. Base qualities are not provided; no much larger clone lies one nucleotide away.

Receptor libraries were prepared by the immunoSEQ multiplex PCR assay. The source is immuneACCESS, and TCRdb retained only in-frame sequences with V and J called. Part of the clones is not carried over; for the studies checked, unresolved V genes explain less than half of this, and the remainder is unexplained. The sample contains over 80,000 clones, approximately 81% of them found a single time. Of the sample, under 12% is held by the ten largest clones. Specimen: blood. This TCR derives from a woman aged 25 to 39 in good health.

The CDR3 region reads CASSFTVNTEAFF. The DNA is TGTGCCAGCAGTTTTACAGTGAACACTGAAGCTTTCTTT. The sequence links TRBV27 to TRBJ1-1; there is no confident call for the D gene. The CDR3 contains 13 residues, cysteine and phenylalanine counted. CDR3 DNA only is kept here, 39 bases in frame from base 1. CDR1 MNHEY and CDR2 SMNVEV are derived from the germline V gene (reference sequence). Relative to germline, V is 3 bases shorter and J is 0 bases shorter, with 5 bases between their ends.